Each of the 23 T cell receptor beta chains below was sequenced from the same sample in a study of T cell responses to AZD1222 COVID-19 vaccine. Libraries were prepared by immunoSEQ multiplex PCR; TCRdb keeps only in-frame clonotypes and omits some of them. The sample yields 93,000 or so clones, roughly 91% seen once. Sequencing was performed on peripheral blood, taken on day 0 of AZD1222 vaccination. The receptors here all came from an adult in good health.

This chain links TRBV7-8 with TRBJ2-1, with TRBD1 as a possible D gene (5 bases). V gave up 1 base and J gave up 6 bases, with 10 bases separating them. Germline V gene sequence: CDR1 SGHVS, CDR2 FQNEAQ. The CDR3 is 14 residues long. The CDR3 protein is CASSLGRAGNEQFF. In nucleotides, the CDR3 is TGTGCCAGCAGCTTAGGCAGGGCCGGCAATGAGCAGTTCTTC.

The V and J genes are TRBV19 and TRBJ1-2; TRBD1 matches 10 bases. The CDR3 contains 15 residues. Trimming removed 10 bases from V and 7 bases from J; junction bases left unmatched: 15. Germline V lookup: CDR1 LNHDA, CDR2 SQIVND (reference sequence). CDR3 region: CATSDRGEPLFGYTF. The CDR3 DNA follows: TGTGCCACCTCGGACAGGGGGGAACCTCTATTTGGCTACACCTTC.

The V gene is TRBV7-3, the J gene TRBJ1-1; unclear D gene. This CDR3 has 16 amino acids. V was trimmed by 1 base and J by 1 base, leaving 13 bases between them. The germline V gene has CDR1 SGHTA and CDR2 FQGTGA. CDR3 amino acids: CASSLKEAGPNTEAFF. Written as DNA, the CDR3 is TGTGCCAGCAGCTTAAAGGAAGCGGGCCCGAACACTGAAGCTTTCTTT.

This clone was seen only once. This chain links TRBV18 with TRBJ1-6, with 8 bases lining up with TRBD1. This CDR3 is built from 15 residues. CDR1 and CDR2 from the germline V gene are KGHSH and LQKENI. Unmatched junction bases numbered 2, after V lost 2 bases and J lost 5 bases. The CDR3 is CASSPDRGNNSPLHF. The CDR3, as DNA: TGTGCCAGCTCACCAGACAGGGGAAATAATTCACCCCTCCACTTT. Full variable domain (missing parts from reference TRBV18 and TRBJ1-6): NAGVMQNPRHLVRRRGQEARLRCSPMKGHSHVYWYRQLPEEGLKFMVYLQKENIIDESGMPKERFSAEFPKEGPSILRIQQVVRGDSAAYFCASSPDRGNNSPLHFGNGTRLTVT.

The chain links TRBV7-2 to TRBJ1-2; no reliable D call. The CDR3 is 16 amino acids. Germline values: CDR1 SGHTA, CDR2 FQGNSA. The ends were cut back, 1 base at V and 1 base at J, with 13 bases in the middle. In DNA form, the CDR3 reads TGTGCCAGCAGCTTAGGGCCAGGCTTTAATAACTATGGCTACACCTTC. As protein: CASSLGPGFNNYGYTF.

CDR3 region: CASSISGGPPTYEQYF. Here the CDR3 DNA reads TGTGCCAGTAGTATTTCTGGGGGCCCACCCACCTACGAGCAGTACTTC. The V and J genes are TRBV19 and TRBJ2-7; a possible D gene is TRBD1 (6 bases). The CDR3 runs 16 residues. Trimming removed 3 bases from V and 2 bases from J, with 17 bases in between. Germline V CDR1 and CDR2: LNHDA, SQIVND (reference sequence).

The chain joins TRBV28 to TRBJ1-3; D remains ambiguous. V lost 3 bases and J lost 4, with 16 bases in between. Germline-derived CDR1 and CDR2 are MDHEN and SYDVKM. CDR3 length: 16 amino acids. CDR3 in DNA: TGTGCCAGCAGTTTTCGAACGAGACTGTCCGGAAACACCATATATTTT. As protein: CASSFRTRLSGNTIYF.

This chain joins TRBV18 and TRBJ2-7, with 7 bases matching TRBD2. CDR1 is KGHSH and CDR2 is LQKENI in the germline V gene. V was clipped by 5 bases and J by 5 bases; unmatched bases: 6. There are 13 residues in the CDR3. CDR3: CASSRAGVHEQYF. For the CDR3, the DNA is TGTGCCAGCTCAAGGGCGGGAGTTCACGAGCAGTACTTC. The variable domain in full, with the rest retrieved from reference TRBV18 and TRBJ2-7, is NAGVMQNPRHLVRRRGQEARLRCSPMKGHSHVYWYRQLPEEGLKFMVYLQKENIIDESGMPKERFSAEFPKEGPSILRIQQVVRGDSAAYFCASSRAGVHEQYFGPGTRLTVT.

V usage is TRBV6-4 and J usage is TRBJ2-1; 10 positions match TRBD1. J lost 9 bases, V lost 6 bases, and 11 bases had no gene match. CDR1 and CDR2 (germline): MRHNA, SNTAGT. This CDR3 has 15 amino acids. CDR3 nucleotides: TGTGCCAGCAGCCACACCCCGGGACAGGGGTCTGAGCAGTTCTTC. It yields the protein CASSHTPGQGSEQFF.

The rearrangement joins TRBV9 to TRBJ2-2; D unclear. The CDR3 length is 14 residues. Germline V gene data show CDR1 as SGDLS and CDR2 as YYNGEE. Trimming cost V 0 bases and J 4 bases, with 7 bases left between them. The CDR3 nucleotides read TGTGCCAGCAGCGTAGACGGAAGCACCGGGGAGCTGTTTTTT. Its protein product is CASSVDGSTGELFF.

This sequence joins TRBV5-5 and TRBJ1-4; no clear D gene. The CDR3 runs 15 residues. The germline V and J ends were trimmed by 2 bases and 5 bases, with 13 bases remaining between them. Germline V lookup: CDR1 SGHKS, CDR2 YYEKEE (reference sequence). In DNA, the CDR3 is TGTGCCAGCAGCTTTTTTAGGCACCCGAATGAAAAACTGTTTTTT. This gives the protein CASSFFRHPNEKLFF.

J is TRBJ2-7 and V is TRBV27; weak D call: TRBD2 (6 bases). This CDR3 comprises 13 residues. Trimming removed 5 bases at V and 3 bases at J, with 11 bases between. CDR1 MNHEY and CDR2 SMNVEV come from the germline V gene (reference sequence). For the CDR3, the DNA is TGTGCCAGCAGTCGGGGGTATGTCTACGAGCAGTACTTC. Translation: CASSRGYVYEQYF.

This clone was seen a few times. V usage is TRBV7-6 and J usage is TRBJ1-3; tentative D call: TRBD1 (6 bases). Trimming removed 0 bases from V and 0 bases from J, with 6 bases in between. CDR1 is SGHVS and CDR2 is FNYEAQ in the germline V gene. This CDR3 comprises 15 residues. DNA for the CDR3: TGTGCCAGCAGCTTAGCAGGGGGCTCTGGAAACACCATATATTTT. This gives the protein CASSLAGGSGNTIYF.

This chain uses TRBV9 with TRBJ1-2; 8 positions agree with TRBD1. CDR1 and CDR2 from the germline V gene are SGDLS and YYNGEE. This CDR3 region has 13 residues. Trimming took 3 bases from V and 4 from J; bases not matched to a gene: 2. Here the CDR3 reads CASSAQGAYGYTF. CDR3 sequence (DNA): TGTGCCAGCAGCGCCCAGGGGGCCTATGGCTACACCTTC.

The V call is TRBV28, the J call TRBJ2-7, with 10 bases matching TRBD2. The CDR3 sequence is 17 residues long. Germline CDR1 is MDHEN and CDR2 is SYDVKM. The junction had 8 bases not matched to a gene; V was cut back by 3 bases and J by 0 bases. Here the CDR3 reads CASSFHPLAGSSYEQYF. Written as DNA, the CDR3 is TGTGCCAGCAGTTTTCACCCACTAGCGGGGAGCTCCTACGAGCAGTACTTC. Filled out from reference TRBV28 and TRBJ2-7, the complete variable domain reads DVKVTQSSRYLVKRTGEKVFLECVQDMDHENMFWYRQDPGLGLRLIYFSYDVKMKEKGDIPEGYSVSREKKERFSLILESASTNQTSMYLCASSFHPLAGSSYEQYFGPGTRLTVT.

V gene TRBV27 combines with J gene TRBJ1-3; D is unclear. Germline V lookup: CDR1 MNHEY, CDR2 SMNVEV (reference sequence). The V end lost 5 bases, the J end lost 4 bases, and 24 bases lay between the germline ends. The CDR3 extends over 18 amino acids. As DNA, the CDR3 is TGTGCCAGCAGTCCGAGACCCGGGTCCTTTTCGGCAGGAAACACCATATATTTT. Translation gives CASSPRPGSFSAGNTIYF.

V and J are TRBV5-5 and TRBJ1-1; D remains ambiguous. The CDR3 sequence is 16 residues long. The ends were cut back, 5 bases at V and 1 base at J, with 18 bases in the middle. Per germline, CDR1 SGHKS and CDR2 YYEKEE (reference sequence). The CDR3 DNA sequence: TGTGCCAGCAGTCTTGCAGCGGGCCGGGGGAACACTGAAGCTTTCTTT. Its protein is CASSLAAGRGNTEAFF. Full variable domain (rest looked up from reference TRBV5-5 and TRBJ1-1): DAGVTQSPTHLIKTRGQQVTLRCSPISGHKSVSWYQQVLGQGPQFIFQYYEKEERGRGNFPDRFSARQFPNYSSELNVNALLLGDSALYLCASSLAAGRGNTEAFFGQGTRLTVV.

This chain links TRBV4-2 with TRBJ2-5; 11 bases agree with TRBD2. This CDR3 contains 17 residues. Per germline, CDR1 LGHNA and CDR2 YNFKEQ. The J segment lost 5 bases and the V segment lost 0 bases, leaving 8 bases of the junction unmatched. The CDR3 DNA follows: TGTGCCAGCAGCCAAGATTTAGCGGGAGGGCCGTTGGAGACCCAGTACTTC. Protein product: CASSQDLAGGPLETQYF.

The chain combines TRBV7-3 with TRBJ2-1; 9 bases align to TRBD1. Per the germline V gene, CDR1 is SGHTA and CDR2 is FQGTGA. The trim removed 7 bases at V and 7 bases at J, leaving 5 bases unmatched. The CDR3 loop spans 13 amino acids. In DNA form, the CDR3 reads TGTGCCAGCAACGACAGGGGGGATAATGAGCAGTTCTTC. Translating it yields CASNDRGDNEQFF.

This rearrangement joins TRBV29-1 to TRBJ2-1; TRBD2 might be the D (6 bases). The germline gives CDR1 SQVTM, CDR2 ANQGSEA. This CDR3 is 11 amino acids long. CDR3 loop: CMGGGSNEQFF. In DNA, the CDR3 is TGCATGGGGGGAGGCTCCAATGAGCAGTTCTTC.

As concerns this clone: At one end, the junction sequence differs from germline, possibly due to a read error. In DNA, the CDR3 is TGCGCCAGCAGCGTAGGGGGGACTGCAGATACGCAGTATTTT. Encoded protein: CASSVGGTADTQYF. The V and J genes are TRBV9 and TRBJ2-3; possibly TRBD1 or TRBD2 for D (6 bases each). The CDR3 spans 14 residues. Germline values: CDR1 SGDLS, CDR2 YYNGEE.

This chain uses TRBV28 with TRBJ2-7; tentatively, D is TRBD1 or TRBD2 (5 bases each). The CDR3 is made up of 16 amino acids. Germline-derived CDR1 and CDR2 are MDHEN and SYDVKM. Deletions cut 4 bases from V and 1 base from J, with 17 bases between. The CDR3 reads CASSSPRAGRSYEQYF. The CDR3 DNA sequence: TGTGCCAGCAGTTCCCCGAGGGCAGGGCGTTCCTACGAGCAGTACTTC.

The chain employs TRBV18 and TRBJ2-5; TRBD1 matches at 8 bases. The CDR3 length is 15 residues. V lost 6 bases to trimming and J lost 2 bases; unmatched junction nucleotides: 8. Germline values: CDR1 KGHSH, CDR2 LQKENI. The CDR3 region is CASSQGQVKQETQYF. In nucleotides, the CDR3 is TGTGCCAGCTCCCAGGGACAGGTAAAACAAGAGACCCAGTACTTC.